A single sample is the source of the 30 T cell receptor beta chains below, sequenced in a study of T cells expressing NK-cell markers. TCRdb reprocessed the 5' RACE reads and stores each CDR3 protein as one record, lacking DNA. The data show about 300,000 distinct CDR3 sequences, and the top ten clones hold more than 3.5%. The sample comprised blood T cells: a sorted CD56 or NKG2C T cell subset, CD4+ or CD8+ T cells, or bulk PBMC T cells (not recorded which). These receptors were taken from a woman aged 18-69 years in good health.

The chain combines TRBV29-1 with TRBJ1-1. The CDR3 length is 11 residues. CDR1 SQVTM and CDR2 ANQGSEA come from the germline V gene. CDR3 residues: CSVESSSEAFF.

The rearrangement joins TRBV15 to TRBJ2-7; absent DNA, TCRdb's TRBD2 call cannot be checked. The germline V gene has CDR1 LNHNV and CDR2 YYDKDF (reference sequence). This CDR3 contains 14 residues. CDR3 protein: CATSRGASGIEQYF.

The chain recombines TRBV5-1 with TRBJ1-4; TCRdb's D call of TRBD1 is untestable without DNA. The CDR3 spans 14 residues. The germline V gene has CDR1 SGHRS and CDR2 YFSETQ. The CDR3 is CASSNRGRDEKLFF.

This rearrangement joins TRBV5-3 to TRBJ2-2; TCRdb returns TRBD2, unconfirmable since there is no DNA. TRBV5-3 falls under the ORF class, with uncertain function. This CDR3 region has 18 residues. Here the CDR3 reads CATSTPGLATSNTGELFF.

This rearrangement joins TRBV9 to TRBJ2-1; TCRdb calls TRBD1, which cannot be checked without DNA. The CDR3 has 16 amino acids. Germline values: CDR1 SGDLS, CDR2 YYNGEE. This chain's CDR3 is CASSVGGGYSYNEQFF.

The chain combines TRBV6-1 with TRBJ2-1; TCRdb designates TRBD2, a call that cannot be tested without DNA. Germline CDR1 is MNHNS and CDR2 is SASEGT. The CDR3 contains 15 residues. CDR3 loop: CATQRGTSGGHEQFF.

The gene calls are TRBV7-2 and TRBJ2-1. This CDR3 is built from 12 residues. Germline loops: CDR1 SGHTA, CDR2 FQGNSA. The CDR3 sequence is CASSLQNREQFF.

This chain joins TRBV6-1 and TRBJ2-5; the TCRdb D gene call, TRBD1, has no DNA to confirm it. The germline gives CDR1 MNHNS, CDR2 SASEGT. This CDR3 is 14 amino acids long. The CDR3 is CASTLLGGQETQYF.

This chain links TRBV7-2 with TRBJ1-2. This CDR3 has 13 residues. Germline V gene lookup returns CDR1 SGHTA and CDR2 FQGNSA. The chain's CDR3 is CASKNSVVYGYTF.

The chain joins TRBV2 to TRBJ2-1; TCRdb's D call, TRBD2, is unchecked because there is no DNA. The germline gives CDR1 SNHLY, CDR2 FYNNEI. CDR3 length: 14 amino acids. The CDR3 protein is CASTLLGTYNEQFF.

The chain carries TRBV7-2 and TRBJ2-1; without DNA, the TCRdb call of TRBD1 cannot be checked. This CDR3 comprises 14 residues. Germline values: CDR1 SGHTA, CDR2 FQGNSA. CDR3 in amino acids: CASSFPGQYNEQFF.

This chain's CDR3 is CASTGSSYEQYF. V is TRBV19 and J is TRBJ2-7. This CDR3 is 12 amino acids long. Germline V gene lookup returns CDR1 LNHDA and CDR2 SQIVND (reference sequence). Full variable domain (missing parts from reference TRBV19 and TRBJ2-7): DGGITQSPKYLFRKEGQNVTLSCEQNLNHDAMYWYRQDPGQGLRLIYYSQIVNDFQKGDIAEGYSVSREKKESFPLTVTSAQKNPTAFYLCASTGSSYEQYFGPGTRLTVT.

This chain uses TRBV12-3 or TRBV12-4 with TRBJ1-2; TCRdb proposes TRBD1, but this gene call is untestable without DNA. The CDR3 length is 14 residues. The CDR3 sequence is CASSLRQGAYGYTF.

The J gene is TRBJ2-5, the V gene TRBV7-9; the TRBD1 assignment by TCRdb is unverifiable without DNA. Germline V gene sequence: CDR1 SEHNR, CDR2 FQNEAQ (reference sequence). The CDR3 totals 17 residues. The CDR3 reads CASSLYGGAAKVETQYF. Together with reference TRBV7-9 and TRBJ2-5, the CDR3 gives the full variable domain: DTGVSQNPRHKITKRGQNVTFRCDPISEHNRLYWYRQTLGQGPEFLTYFQNEAQLEKSRLLSDRFSAERPKGSFSTLEIQRTEQGDSAMYLCASSLYGGAAKVETQYFGPGTRLLVL.

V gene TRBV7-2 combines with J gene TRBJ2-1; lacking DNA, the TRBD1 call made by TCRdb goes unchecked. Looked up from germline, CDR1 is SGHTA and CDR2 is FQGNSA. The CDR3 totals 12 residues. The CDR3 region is CASSYRVNEQFF.

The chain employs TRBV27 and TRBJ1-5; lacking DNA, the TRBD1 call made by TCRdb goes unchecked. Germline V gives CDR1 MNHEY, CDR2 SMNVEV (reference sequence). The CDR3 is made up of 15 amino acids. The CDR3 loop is CASSLFGGNYQPQHF.

CDR3 region: CASSQEGGDPNYGYTF. The chain couples TRBV4-2 to TRBJ1-2; the D gene TCRdb calls, TRBD1, cannot be checked with no DNA. CDR1 is LGHNA and CDR2 is YNFKEQ in the germline V gene. This CDR3 spans 16 amino acids.

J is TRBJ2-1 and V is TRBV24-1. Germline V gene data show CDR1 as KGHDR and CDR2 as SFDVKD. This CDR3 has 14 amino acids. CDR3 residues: CATSDLGQDNEQFF.

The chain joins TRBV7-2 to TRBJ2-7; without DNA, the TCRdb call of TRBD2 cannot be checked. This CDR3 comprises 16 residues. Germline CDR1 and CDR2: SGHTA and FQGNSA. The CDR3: CASSPGSRGGLYEQYF.

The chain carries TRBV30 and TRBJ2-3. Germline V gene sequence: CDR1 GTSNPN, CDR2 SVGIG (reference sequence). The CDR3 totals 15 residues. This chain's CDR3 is CAWSQDRIPSDTQYF. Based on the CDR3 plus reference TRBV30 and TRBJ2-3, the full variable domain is SQTIHQWPATLVQPVGSPLSLECTVEGTSNPNLYWYRQAAGRGLQLLFYSVGIGQISSEVPQNLSASRPQDRQFILSSKKLLLSDSGFYLCAWSQDRIPSDTQYFGPGTRLTVL.

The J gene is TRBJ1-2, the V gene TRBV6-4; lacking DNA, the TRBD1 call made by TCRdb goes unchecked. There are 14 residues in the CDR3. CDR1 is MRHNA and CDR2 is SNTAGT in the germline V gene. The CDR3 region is CASSPWPGDYGYTF.

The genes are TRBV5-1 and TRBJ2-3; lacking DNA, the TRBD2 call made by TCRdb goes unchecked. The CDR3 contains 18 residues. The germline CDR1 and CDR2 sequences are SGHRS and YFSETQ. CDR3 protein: CASSLVVGLAGSTDTQYF.

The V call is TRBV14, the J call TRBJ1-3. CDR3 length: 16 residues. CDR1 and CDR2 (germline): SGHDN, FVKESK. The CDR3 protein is CASSQRRPTQRNTIYF.

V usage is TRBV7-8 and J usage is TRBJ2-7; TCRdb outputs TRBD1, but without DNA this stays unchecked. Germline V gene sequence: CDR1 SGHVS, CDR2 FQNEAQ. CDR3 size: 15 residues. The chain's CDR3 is CASRMIPGQGYEQYF.

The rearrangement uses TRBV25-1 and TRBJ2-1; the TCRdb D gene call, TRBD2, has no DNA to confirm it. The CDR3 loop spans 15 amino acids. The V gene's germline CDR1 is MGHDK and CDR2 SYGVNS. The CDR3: CASSERGPSYNEQFF. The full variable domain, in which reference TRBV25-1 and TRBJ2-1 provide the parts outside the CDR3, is EADIYQTPRYLVIGTGKKITLECSQTMGHDKMYWYQQDPGMELHLIHYSYGVNSTEKGDLSSESTVSRIRTEHFPLTLESARPSHTSQYLCASSERGPSYNEQFFGPGTRLTVL.

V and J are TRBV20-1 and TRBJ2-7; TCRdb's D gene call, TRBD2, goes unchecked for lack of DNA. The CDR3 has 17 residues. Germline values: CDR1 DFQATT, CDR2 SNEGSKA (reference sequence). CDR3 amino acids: CSASSGTSGRGFYEQYF.

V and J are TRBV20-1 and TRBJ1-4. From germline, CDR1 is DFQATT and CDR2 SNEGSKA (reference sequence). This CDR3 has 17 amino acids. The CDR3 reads CSARDSAKPATNEKLFF.

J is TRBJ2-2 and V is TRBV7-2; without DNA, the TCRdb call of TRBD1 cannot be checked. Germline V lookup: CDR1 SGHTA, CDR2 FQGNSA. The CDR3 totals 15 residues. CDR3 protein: CASSLGGRDTGELFF.

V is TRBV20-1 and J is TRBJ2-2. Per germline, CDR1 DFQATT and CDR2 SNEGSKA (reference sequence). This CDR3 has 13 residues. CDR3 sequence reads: CSASVSSTGELFF.

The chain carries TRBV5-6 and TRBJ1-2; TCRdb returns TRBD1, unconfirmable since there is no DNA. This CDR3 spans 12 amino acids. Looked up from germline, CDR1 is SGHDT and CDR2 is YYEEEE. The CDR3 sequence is CASSFRVYGYTF.